This T cell receptor beta chain originates from a study of blood T cell repertoires in COVID-19. The V end lost 6 bases, the J end lost 0 bases, and 14 bases lay between the germline ends. The CDR3 is 15 amino acids. Per germline, CDR1 LNHDA and CDR2 SQIVND (reference sequence). Sequencing was performed with immunoSEQ multiplex PCR; in TCRdb, only in-frame clones are kept and a portion is missing. Of under 150,000 clones in the sample, roughly 80% were seen once. This sequence was found in a human donor in a cohort sampled during active COVID-19. What was sequenced was peripheral blood. This sequence joins TRBV19 and TRBJ2-5; no definite D call. The CDR3 spells CASRNNKKHQETQYF. CDR3 nucleotide sequence: TGTGCCAGTAGAAACAACAAGAAACACCAAGAGACCCAGTACTTC.